This is a list of T cell receptor beta chains from one sample in a study of blood T cells in healthy people across ages. TCRdb re-called the 5' RACE reads through MiXCR, storing one row per CDR3 protein. This table holds approximately 800,000 distinct CDR3 sequences, roughly 25% found once. These same records also appear under a second study, on T cells of mothers and their children.

The specimen was blood. The receptors shown here come from a boy aged 5-17 years in good health. The conserved cysteine and the conserved F or W are not part of the CDR3 here. The order of the fields is CDR3 protein, V gene, J gene, CDR3 length.

CDR3 protein: ASSLEAGLSYEQY; V gene: TRBV5-1; J gene: TRBJ2-7; CDR3 length: 13
CDR3 protein: SVGRGLNTEAF; V gene: TRBV29-1; J gene: TRBJ1-1; CDR3 length: 11
CDR3 protein: AWSPGGETQY; V gene: TRBV30; J gene: TRBJ2-5; CDR3 length: 10
CDR3 protein: ASSPALFYEQY; V gene: TRBV27; J gene: TRBJ2-7; CDR3 length: 11
CDR3 protein: ASSQRVYTEAF; V gene: TRBV4-1; J gene: TRBJ1-1; CDR3 length: 11
CDR3 protein: ASSPLAKRETQY; V gene: TRBV6-1; J gene: TRBJ2-5; CDR3 length: 12
CDR3 protein: ASSLEARNERF; V gene: TRBV5-1; J gene: TRBJ2-1; CDR3 length: 11
CDR3 protein: ASNPGGRTEAF; V gene: TRBV4-2; J gene: TRBJ1-1; CDR3 length: 11
CDR3 protein: ASSPVRAYEQY; V gene: TRBV5-1; J gene: TRBJ2-7; CDR3 length: 11
CDR3 protein: ASSLVNGLAGSYEQY; V gene: TRBV7-8; J gene: TRBJ2-7; CDR3 length: 15
CDR3 protein: ASRGAVNYGYT; V gene: TRBV14; J gene: TRBJ1-2; CDR3 length: 11
CDR3 protein: AWMRHNEKLF; V gene: TRBV30; J gene: TRBJ1-4; CDR3 length: 10
CDR3 protein: ASMAGKVLFEKLF; V gene: TRBV12-3/TRBV12-4; J gene: TRBJ1-4; CDR3 length: 13
CDR3 protein: AISERETQY; V gene: TRBV10-3; J gene: TRBJ2-5; CDR3 length: 9
CDR3 protein: ASSQVAPAGTPYEQY; V gene: TRBV3-1; J gene: TRBJ2-7; CDR3 length: 15
CDR3 protein: ASRASGGNTEAF; V gene: TRBV5-1; J gene: TRBJ1-1; CDR3 length: 12
CDR3 protein: ASSLLHETTDTQY; V gene: TRBV5-1; J gene: TRBJ2-3; CDR3 length: 13
CDR3 protein: ASSLGGGANYEQY; V gene: TRBV5-5; J gene: TRBJ2-7; CDR3 length: 13
CDR3 protein: ASSWSGPGELF; V gene: TRBV11-2; J gene: TRBJ2-2; CDR3 length: 11
CDR3 protein: ASSLSGTAYNSPLH; V gene: TRBV7-3; J gene: TRBJ1-6; CDR3 length: 14
CDR3 protein: ASSPRDRGRQETQY; V gene: TRBV27; J gene: TRBJ2-5; CDR3 length: 14
CDR3 protein: ATSDKRGQESSYEQY; V gene: TRBV24-1; J gene: TRBJ2-7; CDR3 length: 15
CDR3 protein: ASSRRLVREETQY; V gene: TRBV5-1; J gene: TRBJ2-5; CDR3 length: 13
CDR3 protein: ASSLAPTDLSGANVLT; V gene: TRBV5-1; J gene: TRBJ2-6; CDR3 length: 16
CDR3 protein: ASSLDRAGDRETQY; V gene: TRBV11-2; J gene: TRBJ2-5; CDR3 length: 14
CDR3 protein: ASSLHPWNTEAF; V gene: TRBV7-9; J gene: TRBJ1-1; CDR3 length: 12
CDR3 protein: ATSREAVSEQY; V gene: TRBV15; J gene: TRBJ2-7; CDR3 length: 11
CDR3 protein: SARPSFGQVSSGGANEQF; V gene: TRBV20-1; J gene: -; CDR3 length: 18
CDR3 protein: AAGEGSVDEQY; V gene: TRBV6-2/TRBV6-3; J gene: TRBJ2-7; CDR3 length: 11
CDR3 protein: ASSLTRAETQY; V gene: TRBV12-3/TRBV12-4; J gene: TRBJ2-5; CDR3 length: 11
CDR3 protein: SARATSEQY; V gene: TRBV20-1; J gene: TRBJ2-7; CDR3 length: 9
CDR3 protein: ASSYKAGGTPSTDTQY; V gene: TRBV6-6; J gene: TRBJ2-3; CDR3 length: 16
CDR3 protein: ASSNQGTETQY; V gene: TRBV9; J gene: TRBJ2-5; CDR3 length: 11
CDR3 protein: ASSLSRRGGAQY; V gene: TRBV7-2; J gene: TRBJ2-3; CDR3 length: 12
CDR3 protein: ASSQEDTGSVAKNIQY; V gene: TRBV14; J gene: TRBJ2-4; CDR3 length: 16
CDR3 protein: ASSPSLGGYEQY; V gene: TRBV6-5; J gene: -; CDR3 length: 12
CDR3 protein: ASSSGGAPEEYEQY; V gene: TRBV7-9; J gene: -; CDR3 length: 14
CDR3 protein: AWSVVDGGELF; V gene: TRBV30; J gene: TRBJ2-2; CDR3 length: 11
CDR3 protein: ASSPDWIGDGELF; V gene: TRBV18; J gene: TRBJ2-2; CDR3 length: 13
CDR3 protein: ASSLEGRGAKNIQY; V gene: TRBV5-1; J gene: TRBJ2-4; CDR3 length: 14
CDR3 protein: ASSPPGTSNPKETQY; V gene: TRBV5-1; J gene: TRBJ2-5; CDR3 length: 15
CDR3 protein: SVEGTGSPYEQY; V gene: TRBV29-1; J gene: -; CDR3 length: 12
CDR3 protein: AWGLRPTRTDTQY; V gene: TRBV30; J gene: TRBJ2-3; CDR3 length: 13
CDR3 protein: ASSLEGVKTEAF; V gene: TRBV7-9; J gene: TRBJ1-1; CDR3 length: 12
CDR3 protein: ASSLARDSGELF; V gene: TRBV5-1; J gene: TRBJ2-2; CDR3 length: 12
CDR3 protein: ASSLLGTGRAGELF; V gene: TRBV28; J gene: TRBJ2-2; CDR3 length: 14
CDR3 protein: SVLDRGIQY; V gene: TRBV29-1; J gene: TRBJ2-4; CDR3 length: 9
CDR3 protein: ASSDGSGEQPQH; V gene: TRBV10-2; J gene: TRBJ1-5; CDR3 length: 12
CDR3 protein: ASSFFSGARANVLT; V gene: TRBV12-3/TRBV12-4; J gene: TRBJ2-6; CDR3 length: 14
CDR3 protein: ASSEREGLLQY; V gene: TRBV5-6; J gene: TRBJ2-4; CDR3 length: 11
CDR3 protein: SAREVLAGVNSYEQY; V gene: TRBV20-1; J gene: -; CDR3 length: 15
CDR3 protein: ASSQGRRTGGETQY; V gene: TRBV25-1; J gene: TRBJ2-5; CDR3 length: 14
CDR3 protein: ASSSIGDSTGKNGYT; V gene: TRBV28; J gene: TRBJ1-2; CDR3 length: 15
CDR3 protein: ASSSAGGRYGYT; V gene: TRBV6-5; J gene: TRBJ1-2; CDR3 length: 12
CDR3 protein: ASSRVPRYEQY; V gene: TRBV27; J gene: TRBJ2-7; CDR3 length: 11
CDR3 protein: ASSHSRTRGANYGYT; V gene: TRBV6-5; J gene: TRBJ1-2; CDR3 length: 15